Given below is one TCR beta chain in context. Its antigen remains unknown. The data were taken from a study of T cell responses to AZD1222 COVID-19 vaccine. Germline V gives CDR1 SQVTM, CDR2 ANQGSEA. The CDR3 contains 12 residues. The V gene end was trimmed by 3 bases and the J gene end by 10 bases; junction bases not matched to a gene: 6. Study-wide findings and caveats: The donor cohort was predominantly white British with a female majority, and clonal diversity may have been underestimated. Researchers took repertoire samples only after the peak T cell response had come. The study found vaccine-associated CD4 TCRs spanning spike, dominant at 160-218 and 743-854.

The protocol was immunoSEQ multiplex PCR, while the TCRdb copy is restricted to in-frame clones and leaves out a portion. The sample holds 140,000 to 150,000 clones, roughly nine tenths seen once. The chain joins TRBV29-1 to TRBJ2-1; 7 nucleotides line up with TRBD1. This material consisted of peripheral blood, taken on day 0 of AZD1222 vaccination. This sequence was found in an adult in good health. CDR3 loop: CSVDATGYEQFF. The CDR3 nucleotides read TGCAGCGTTGATGCGACAGGGTACGAGCAGTTCTTC.